The sample holds one count of the clone carrying this T cell receptor beta chain. Sequencing used immunoSEQ multiplex PCR; TCRdb keeps in-frame clones, though not all of them. The sample has approximately 42,000 clones; approximately 74% are singletons. V shed 2 bases and J shed 0 bases, with 13 bases lying between them. Germline V gives CDR1 MNHNS, CDR2 SASEGT. This CDR3 is 16 amino acids long. The data are from a study of cytotoxic CD8 clonotypes in ibrutinib-treated CLL. The sequence came from a human donor with chronic lymphocytic leukemia. The chain carries TRBV6-1 and TRBJ1-2, with a weak D call TRBD1 (6 bases). Sample: PBMCs, taken after 12 months of ibrutinib treatment. CDR3 amino acids: CASSEYKTGANYGYTF. The DNA of the CDR3 is TGTGCCAGCAGTGAATACAAGACAGGAGCTAACTATGGCTACACCTTC.